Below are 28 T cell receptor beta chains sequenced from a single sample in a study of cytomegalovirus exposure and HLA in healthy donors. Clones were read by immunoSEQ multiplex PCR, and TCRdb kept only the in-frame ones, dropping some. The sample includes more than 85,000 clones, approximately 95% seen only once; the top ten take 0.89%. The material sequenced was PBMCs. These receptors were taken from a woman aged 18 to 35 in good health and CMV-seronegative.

The CDR3 protein is CASSPGDWVDTIYF. The CDR3 coding sequence is TGTGCCAGCAGCCCAGGGGATTGGGTGGACACCATATATTTT. The chain carries TRBV7-2 and TRBJ1-3; D possibly corresponds to TRBD1 (6 bases). Trimming took 5 bases from V and 8 from J, leaving 16 bases between them. CDR1 is SGHTA and CDR2 is FQGNSA in the germline V gene. This CDR3 is 14 amino acids long.

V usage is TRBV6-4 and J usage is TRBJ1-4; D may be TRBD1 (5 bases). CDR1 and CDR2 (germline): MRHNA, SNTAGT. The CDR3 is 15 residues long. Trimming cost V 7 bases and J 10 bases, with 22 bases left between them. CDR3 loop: CASKAARDLGGKLFF. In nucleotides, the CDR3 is TGTGCCAGCAAGGCAGCAAGGGACTTAGGCGGAAAACTGTTTTTT.

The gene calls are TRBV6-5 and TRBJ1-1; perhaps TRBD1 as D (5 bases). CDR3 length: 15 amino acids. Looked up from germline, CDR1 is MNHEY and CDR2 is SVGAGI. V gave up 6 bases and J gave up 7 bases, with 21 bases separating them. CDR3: CASSYNPENRLEAFF. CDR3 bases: TGTGCCAGCAGCTACAATCCCGAAAACAGGCTTGAAGCTTTCTTT.

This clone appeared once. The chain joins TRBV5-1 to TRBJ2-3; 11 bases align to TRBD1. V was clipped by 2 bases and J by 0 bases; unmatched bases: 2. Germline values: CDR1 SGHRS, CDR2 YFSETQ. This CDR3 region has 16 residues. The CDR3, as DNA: TGCGCCAGCAGCTTTGGACAGGGGGCGAGCACAGATACGCAGTATTTT. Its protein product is CASSFGQGASTDTQYF.

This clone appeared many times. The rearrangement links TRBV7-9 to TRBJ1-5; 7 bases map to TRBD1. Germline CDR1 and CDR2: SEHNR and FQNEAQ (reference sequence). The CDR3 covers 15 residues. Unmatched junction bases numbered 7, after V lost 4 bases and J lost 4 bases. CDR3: CASSSGDSRNQPQHF. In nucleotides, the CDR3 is TGTGCCAGCAGCTCTGGGGACAGTCGTAATCAGCCCCAGCATTTT.

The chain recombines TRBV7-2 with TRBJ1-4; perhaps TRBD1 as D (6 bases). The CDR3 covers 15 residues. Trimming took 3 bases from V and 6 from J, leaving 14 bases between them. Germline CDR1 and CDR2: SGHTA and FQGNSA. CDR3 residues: CASSLRTAPDEKLFF. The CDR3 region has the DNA TGTGCCAGCAGCTTGCGGACAGCCCCGGATGAAAAACTGTTTTTT.

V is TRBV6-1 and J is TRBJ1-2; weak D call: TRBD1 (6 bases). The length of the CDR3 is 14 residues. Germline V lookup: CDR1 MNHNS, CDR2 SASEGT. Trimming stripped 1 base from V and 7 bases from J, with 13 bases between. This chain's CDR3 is CASSEGSGVSGYTF. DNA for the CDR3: TGTGCCAGCAGTGAAGGGTCAGGGGTCTCTGGCTACACCTTC.

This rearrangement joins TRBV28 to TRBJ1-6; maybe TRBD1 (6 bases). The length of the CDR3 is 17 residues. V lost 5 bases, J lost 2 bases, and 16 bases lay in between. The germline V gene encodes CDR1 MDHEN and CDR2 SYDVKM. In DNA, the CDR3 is TGTGCCAGCAGTACCGGACAGCCCAACGCCTATAATTCACCCCTCCACTTT. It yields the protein CASSTGQPNAYNSPLHF.

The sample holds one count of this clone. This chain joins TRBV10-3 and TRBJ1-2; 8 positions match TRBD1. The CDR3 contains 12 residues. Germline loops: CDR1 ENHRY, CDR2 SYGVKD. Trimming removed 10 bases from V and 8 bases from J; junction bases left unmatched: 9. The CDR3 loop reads CASLQGDSGYTF. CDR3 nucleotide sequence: TGTGCCAGTTTACAGGGGGACAGCGGCTACACCTTC.

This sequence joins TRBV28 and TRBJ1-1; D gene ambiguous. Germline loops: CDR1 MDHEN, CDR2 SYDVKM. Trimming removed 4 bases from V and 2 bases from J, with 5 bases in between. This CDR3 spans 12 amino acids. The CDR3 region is CASSYTNTEAFF. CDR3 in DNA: TGTGCCAGCAGTTACACCAACACTGAAGCTTTCTTT.

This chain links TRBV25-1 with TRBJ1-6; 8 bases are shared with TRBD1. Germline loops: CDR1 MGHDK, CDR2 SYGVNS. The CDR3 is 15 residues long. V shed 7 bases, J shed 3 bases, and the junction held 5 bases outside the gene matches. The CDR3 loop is CASTRGQGYNSPLHF. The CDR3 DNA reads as TGTGCCAGCACACGCGGACAGGGCTATAATTCACCCCTCCACTTT.

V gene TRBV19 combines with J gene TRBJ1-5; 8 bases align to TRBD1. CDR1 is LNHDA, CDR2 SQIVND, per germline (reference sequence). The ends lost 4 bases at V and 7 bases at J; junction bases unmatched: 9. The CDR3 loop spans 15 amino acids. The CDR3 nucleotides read TGTGCCAGTAGTACCATAGGACAGGGAGAACAGCCCCAGCATTTT. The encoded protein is CASSTIGQGEQPQHF.

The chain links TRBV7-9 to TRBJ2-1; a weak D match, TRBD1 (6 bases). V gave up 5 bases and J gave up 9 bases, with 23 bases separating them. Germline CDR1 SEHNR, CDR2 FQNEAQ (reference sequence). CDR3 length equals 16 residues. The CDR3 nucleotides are TGTGCCAGCAGCCGACTTTCGGGACACCCCTTCGGTGAGCAGTTCTTC. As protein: CASSRLSGHPFGEQFF.

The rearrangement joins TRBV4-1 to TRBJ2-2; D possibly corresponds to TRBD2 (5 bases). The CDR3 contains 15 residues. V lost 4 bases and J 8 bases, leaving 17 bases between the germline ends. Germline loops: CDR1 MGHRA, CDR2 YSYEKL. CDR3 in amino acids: CASSRDGVGGGELFF. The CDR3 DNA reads TGCGCCAGCAGCCGCGACGGGGTGGGTGGTGGGGAGCTGTTTTTT.

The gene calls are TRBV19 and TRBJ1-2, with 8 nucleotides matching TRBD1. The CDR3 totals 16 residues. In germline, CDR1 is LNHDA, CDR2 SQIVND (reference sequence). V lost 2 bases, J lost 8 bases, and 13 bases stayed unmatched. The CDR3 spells CASSIFWPRGHQGYTF. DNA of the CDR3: TGTGCCAGTAGTATATTCTGGCCCAGGGGGCATCAAGGCTACACCTTC. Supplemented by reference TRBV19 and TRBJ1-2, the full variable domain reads DGGITQSPKYLFRKEGQNVTLSCEQNLNHDAMYWYRQDPGQGLRLIYYSQIVNDFQKGDIAEGYSVSREKKESFPLTVTSAQKNPTAFYLCASSIFWPRGHQGYTFGSGTRLTVV.

The CDR3: CASSLFPSGGAGTGELFF. The CDR3 nucleotides read TGTGCCAGCAGTTTATTTCCTAGCGGGGGGGCAGGAACCGGGGAGCTGTTTTTT. The chain couples TRBV27 to TRBJ2-2; TRBD2 agrees at 12 bases. Losses at the gene ends were 1 base for V and 5 bases for J; bases not matched to a gene: 8. CDR1 is MNHEY, CDR2 SMNVEV, per germline (reference sequence). This CDR3 is built from 18 residues.

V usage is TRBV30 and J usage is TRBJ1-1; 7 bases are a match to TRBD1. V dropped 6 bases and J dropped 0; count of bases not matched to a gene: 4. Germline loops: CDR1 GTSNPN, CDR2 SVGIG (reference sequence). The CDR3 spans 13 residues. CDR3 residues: CACDRDVNTEAFF. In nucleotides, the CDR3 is TGTGCCTGCGACAGGGACGTGAACACTGAAGCTTTCTTT.

CDR3 in amino acids: CAGSGLTGTEAFF. CDR3 nucleotides: TGTGCGGGCTCAGGACTGACAGGCACTGAAGCTTTCTTT. The chain carries TRBV5-8 and TRBJ1-1; weak D call: TRBD1 (6 bases). The CDR3 contains 13 residues. Per germline, CDR1 SGHTS and CDR2 YDEGEE.

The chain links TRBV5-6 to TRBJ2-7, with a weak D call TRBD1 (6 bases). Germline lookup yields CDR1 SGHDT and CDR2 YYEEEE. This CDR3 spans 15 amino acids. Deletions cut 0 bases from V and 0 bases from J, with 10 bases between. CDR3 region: CASSLEADSSYEQYF. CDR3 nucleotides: TGTGCCAGCAGCTTGGAAGCGGACAGCTCCTACGAGCAGTACTTC.

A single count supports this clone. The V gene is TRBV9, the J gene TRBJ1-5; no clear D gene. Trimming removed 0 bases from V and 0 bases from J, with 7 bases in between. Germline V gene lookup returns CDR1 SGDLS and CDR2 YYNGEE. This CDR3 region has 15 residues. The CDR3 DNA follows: TGTGCCAGCAGCGTAGGAGGAGATAGCAATCAGCCCCAGCATTTT. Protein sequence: CASSVGGDSNQPQHF.

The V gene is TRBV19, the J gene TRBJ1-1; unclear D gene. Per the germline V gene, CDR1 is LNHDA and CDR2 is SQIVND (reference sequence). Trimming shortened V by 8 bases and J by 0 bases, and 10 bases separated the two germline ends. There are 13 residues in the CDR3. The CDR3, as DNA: TGTGCCAGTGCCACAACCGTGAACACTGAAGCTTTCTTT. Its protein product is CASATTVNTEAFF.

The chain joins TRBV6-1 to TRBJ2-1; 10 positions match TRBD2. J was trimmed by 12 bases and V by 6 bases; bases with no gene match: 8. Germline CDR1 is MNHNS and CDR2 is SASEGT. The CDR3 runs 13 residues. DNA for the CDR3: TGTGCCAGCAGGAGCGGGAGGGAACCGGTGCAGTTCTTC. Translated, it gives CASRSGREPVQFF.

CDR3 residues: CASSLGQFTHEQFF. The CDR3 region has the DNA TGTGCCAGCAGCCTGGGACAGTTCACCCATGAGCAGTTCTTC. The chain carries TRBV25-1 and TRBJ2-1; 7 nucleotides match TRBD1. J lost 8 bases, V lost 6 bases, and 10 bases had no gene match. Germline loops: CDR1 MGHDK, CDR2 SYGVNS. The CDR3 spans 14 residues.

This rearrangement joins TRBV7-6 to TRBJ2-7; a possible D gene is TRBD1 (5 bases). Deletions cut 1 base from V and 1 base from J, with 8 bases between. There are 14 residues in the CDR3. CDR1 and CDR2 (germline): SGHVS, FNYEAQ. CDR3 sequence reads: CASSLDQGSYEQYF. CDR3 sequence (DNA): TGTGCCAGCAGCTTAGATCAGGGATCCTACGAGCAGTACTTC. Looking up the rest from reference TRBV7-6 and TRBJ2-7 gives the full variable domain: GAGVSQSPRYKVTKRGQDVALRCDPISGHVSLYWYRQALGQGPEFLTYFNYEAQQDKSGLPNDRFSAERPEGSISTLTIQRTEQRDSAMYRCASSLDQGSYEQYFGPGTRLTVT.

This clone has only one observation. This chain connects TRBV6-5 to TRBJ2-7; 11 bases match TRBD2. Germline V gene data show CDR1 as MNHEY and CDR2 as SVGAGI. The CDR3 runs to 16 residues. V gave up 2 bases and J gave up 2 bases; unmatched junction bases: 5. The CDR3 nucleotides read TGTGCCAGCAGTTACCCTGTAGCGGGAGGGACCTACGAGCAGTACTTC. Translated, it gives CASSYPVAGGTYEQYF.

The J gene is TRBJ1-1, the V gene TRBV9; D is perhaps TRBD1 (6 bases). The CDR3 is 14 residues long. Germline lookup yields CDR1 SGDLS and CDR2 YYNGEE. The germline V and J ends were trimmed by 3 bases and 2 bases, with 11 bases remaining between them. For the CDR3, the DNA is TGTGCCAGCAGCGCCCAACAGGGAAACACTGAAGCTTTCTTT. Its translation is CASSAQQGNTEAFF.

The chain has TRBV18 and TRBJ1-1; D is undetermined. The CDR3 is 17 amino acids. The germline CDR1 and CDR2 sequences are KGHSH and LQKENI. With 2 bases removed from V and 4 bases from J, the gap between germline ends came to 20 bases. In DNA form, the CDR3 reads TGTGCCAGCTCACCATCCTCCTCATCCCCTTTCGGCACTGAAGCTTTCTTT. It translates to CASSPSSSSPFGTEAFF.

The chain's CDR3 is CASSESSGTQYF. The CDR3 nucleotides are TGCGCCAGCAGTGAATCAAGCGGGACCCAGTACTTC. The rearrangement uses TRBV10-1 and TRBJ2-5, with D perhaps matching TRBD2 (5 bases). The CDR3 is 12 amino acids. Trimming left V 3 bases short and J 7 bases short, with 9 bases between. Per the germline V gene, CDR1 is WNHNN and CDR2 is SYGVQD (reference sequence).